A selection of T cell receptor beta chains follows, all from one sample in a study of T cell responses to AZD1222 COVID-19 vaccine. The table came from immunoSEQ multiplex PCR; TCRdb's copy has only in-frame clones and leaves some out. This table has 45,000 to 70,000 clones, approximately 83% appearing once. Material: peripheral blood, obtained on day 0 of AZD1222 vaccination. Receptors originate from an adult in good health. CDR3s include the opening cysteine and the closing phenylalanine or tryptophan. The order of the fields is J gene, V gene, CDR3 protein.

j_gene: TRBJ2-1
v_gene: TRBV15
CDR3aa: CATSRERLDYNEQFF

j_gene: TRBJ1-2
v_gene: TRBV7-9
CDR3aa: CASSLGQGEEYGYTF

j_gene: TRBJ1-2
v_gene: TRBV30
CDR3aa: CACWGGTDNYGYTF

j_gene: TRBJ2-7
v_gene: TRBV7-2
CDR3aa: CASSYEGATGSYEQYF

j_gene: TRBJ2-2
v_gene: TRBV3-1/TRBV3-2
CDR3aa: CASSLPALGELFF

j_gene: TRBJ1-1
v_gene: TRBV11-1
CDR3aa: CASSLRITNTEAFF

j_gene: TRBJ1-5
v_gene: TRBV5-1
CDR3aa: CASSFGPMDSNQPQHF

j_gene: TRBJ2-7
v_gene: TRBV27
CDR3aa: CASSFKIQGYEQYF

j_gene: TRBJ2-1
v_gene: TRBV7-6
CDR3aa: CASSLAGSYNEQFF

j_gene: TRBJ2-7
v_gene: TRBV7-9
CDR3aa: CASSLVAGQDSYEQYF

j_gene: TRBJ2-1
v_gene: TRBV2
CDR3aa: CASDSRLADNEQFF

j_gene: TRBJ1-1
v_gene: TRBV7-3
CDR3aa: CASSLSGRGRGTEAFF

j_gene: TRBJ2-1
v_gene: TRBV27
CDR3aa: CASTPLTTGNNEQFF

j_gene: TRBJ2-7
v_gene: TRBV9
CDR3aa: CASSGPGTQYEQYF

j_gene: TRBJ1-4
v_gene: TRBV9
CDR3aa: CASSAIQGEKLFF

j_gene: TRBJ1-1
v_gene: TRBV4-2
CDR3aa: CASSRGQGGVNTEAFF

j_gene: TRBJ2-7
v_gene: TRBV5-1
CDR3aa: CASSPTGTVTYEQYF

j_gene: TRBJ1-3
v_gene: TRBV29-1
CDR3aa: CSVVGKGPMTGNTIYF

j_gene: TRBJ2-2
v_gene: TRBV29-1
CDR3aa: CSVFGGTANTGELFF

j_gene: TRBJ2-4
v_gene: TRBV7-8
CDR3aa: CASSPPLRYSKNIQYF

j_gene: TRBJ1-5
v_gene: TRBV6-1
CDR3aa: CASSEYGSLGEPQHF

j_gene: TRBJ2-1
v_gene: TRBV9
CDR3aa: CASNGDRAGNEQFF

j_gene: TRBJ1-3
v_gene: TRBV11-2
CDR3aa: CASSLAGNTIYF

j_gene: TRBJ2-1
v_gene: TRBV29-1
CDR3aa: CSVLSSSYNEQFF

j_gene: TRBJ1-1
v_gene: TRBV2
CDR3aa: CASRIPQGRDTEAFF

j_gene: TRBJ1-3
v_gene: TRBV4-1
CDR3aa: CASSQDPSGNTIYF

j_gene: TRBJ1-1
v_gene: TRBV7-9
CDR3aa: CASSLESTGGGIEAFF

j_gene: TRBJ1-3
v_gene: TRBV28
CDR3aa: CASSLLQGGNTIYF

j_gene: TRBJ2-5
v_gene: TRBV2
CDR3aa: CASSERATQETQYF

j_gene: TRBJ2-6
v_gene: TRBV4-3
CDR3aa: CASSQDRGQSFSSGANVLTF

j_gene: TRBJ1-2
v_gene: TRBV29-1
CDR3aa: CSVTSGDGYGYTF

j_gene: TRBJ2-1
v_gene: TRBV20-1
CDR3aa: CSGVVANEQFF

j_gene: TRBJ1-6
v_gene: TRBV7-2
CDR3aa: CASSFAGTGINSPLHF

j_gene: TRBJ2-5
v_gene: TRBV7-9
CDR3aa: CASRLGQGGETQYF